The 7 T cell receptor beta chains below were found in one sample sequenced in a study of tumor-infiltrating lymphocytes in localized non-small cell lung cancer. Using immunoSEQ multiplex PCR, the repertoire was profiled, and TCRdb retains in-frame clones only, with some absent. Among about 12,000 clones listed, 66% were seen once. The sequenced material came from lung tumor tissue. The receptors derive from a human donor with non-small cell lung cancer.

This clone turned up a few times. The gene calls are TRBV5-4 and TRBJ1-1; TRBD1 aligns across 7 bases. The length of the CDR3 is 15 residues. Germline values: CDR1 SGHNT, CDR2 YYREEE (reference sequence). J was trimmed by 5 bases and V by 4 bases; bases with no gene match: 11. The CDR3 DNA sequence: TGTGCCAGCAGCATCCCGACAGGGCGAGGAACTGAAGCTTTCTTT. Residues: CASSIPTGRGTEAFF.

The chain couples TRBV2 to TRBJ1-4; the D gene is possibly TRBD1 (5 bases). The V gene lost 7 bases and the J gene lost 8 bases, with 17 bases spanning the gap. The CDR3 contains 14 residues. Germline CDR1 SNHLY, CDR2 FYNNEI. In DNA form, the CDR3 reads TGTGCCAGCACCCCACGGGGACGAGAGGAAAAACTGTTTTTT. Protein product: CASTPRGREEKLFF. The full variable domain, its missing parts supplied by reference TRBV2 and TRBJ1-4, is EPEVTQTPSHQVTQMGQEVILRCVPISNHLYFYWYRQILGQKVEFLVSFYNNEISEKSEIFDDQFSVERPDGSNFTLKIRSTKLEDSAMYFCASTPRGREEKLFFGSGTQLSVL.

This clone turned up a few times. This rearrangement joins TRBV19 to TRBJ2-7, with TRBD2 as a possible D gene (5 bases). V shed 0 bases and J shed 0 bases, with 9 bases lying between them. The CDR3 contains 15 residues. Per the germline V gene, CDR1 is LNHDA and CDR2 is SQIVND (reference sequence). CDR3 residues: CASSIERGSSYEQYF. The DNA for the CDR3 is TGTGCCAGTAGTATAGAACGGGGAAGCTCCTACGAGCAGTACTTC. Full variable domain (remainder filled in from reference TRBV19 and TRBJ2-7): DGGITQSPKYLFRKEGQNVTLSCEQNLNHDAMYWYRQDPGQGLRLIYYSQIVNDFQKGDIAEGYSVSREKKESFPLTVTSAQKNPTAFYLCASSIERGSSYEQYFGPGTRLTVT.

The V call is TRBV14, the J call TRBJ1-3; D not certain. This CDR3 has 14 residues. Germline V lookup: CDR1 SGHDN, CDR2 FVKESK. V lost 6 bases, J lost 2 bases, and 11 bases lay in between. For the CDR3, the DNA is TGTGCCAGCAGACGGGGAGTGACTGGAAACACCATATATTTT. Amino acids: CASRRGVTGNTIYF.

The genes are TRBV9 and TRBJ1-2; 7 bases are shared with TRBD1. The CDR3 has 12 residues. After removal of 7 bases from V and 4 bases from J, the junction contained 4 bases not matched to a gene. Germline V gene data show CDR1 as SGDLS and CDR2 as YYNGEE. Written as DNA, the CDR3 is TGTGCCAGCGCTGGGGACAGCTATGGCTACACCTTC. Amino acid sequence: CASAGDSYGYTF. The whole variable domain, remainder taken from reference TRBV9 and TRBJ1-2, is DSGVTQTPKHLITATGQRVTLRCSPRSGDLSVYWYQQSLDQGLQFLIQYYNGEERAKGNILERFSAQQFPDLHSELNLSSLELGDSALYFCASAGDSYGYTFGSGTRLTVV.

This chain joins TRBV5-1 and TRBJ1-1; TRBD1 agrees at 9 bases. The CDR3 loop spans 14 amino acids. Trimming removed 3 bases from V and 1 base from J; junction bases left unmatched: 1. The germline V gene has CDR1 SGHRS and CDR2 YFSETQ. The DNA for the CDR3 is TGCGCCAGCAGCTGGGGACAGGGGAACACTGAAGCTTTCTTT. Amino acids: CASSWGQGNTEAFF. Full variable domain (rest looked up from reference TRBV5-1 and TRBJ1-1): KAGVTQTPRYLIKTRGQQVTLSCSPISGHRSVSWYQQTPGQGLQFLFEYFSETQRNKGNFPGRFSGRQFSNSRSEMNVSTLELGDSALYLCASSWGQGNTEAFFGQGTRLTVV.

This chain connects TRBV18 to TRBJ2-1; tentative D call: TRBD2 (6 bases). V shed 2 bases and J shed 6 bases, with 14 bases lying between them. CDR1 KGHSH and CDR2 LQKENI come from the germline V gene. This CDR3 contains 15 residues. In DNA form, the CDR3 reads TGTGCCAGCTCACCATTTTCGGGAGAAAGCAATGAGCAGTTCTTC. Protein product: CASSPFSGESNEQFF.